The rows below give T cell receptor beta chains drawn from one sample of a study of T cells in Graves' hyperthyroidism and ophthalmopathy. TCRdb called the multiplex PCR reads again in MiXCR, with one record for every CDR3 protein. The table has 700,000 or so distinct CDR3 sequences, around 15% seen once. Sequenced input: blood. The receptors were gathered from a young man with Graves' hyperthyroidism. The conserved cysteine and the conserved F or W are not part of the CDR3 here. A D gene is named only where the DNA matches it firmly. Rows may omit the clone size; those that give it use once, few, many or a size class.

TRBV20-1	TRBD2	few	TRBJ2-1	SASLGVAGGSKQF
TRBV28	NA	NA	TRBJ1-2	ASSSETAYGYT
TRBV6-5	NA	many	TRBJ1-2	ASSYRDSYGYT
TRBV27	NA	NA	TRBJ2-3	ASSRQVGDEDTQY
TRBV29-1	TRBD2	few	TRBJ2-3	SVGPAGNTDTQY
TRBV7-3	NA	NA	TRBJ1-1	ASSLTPGETEAF
TRBV27	TRBD1	few	TRBJ1-1	ASSSYQDRGQSSGTEAF
TRBV7-7	TRBD2	few	TRBJ2-1	ASSLGGSGTLNEQF
TRBV6-1	NA	NA	TRBJ2-7	ASSDRGGGRYEQY
TRBV10-1	TRBD1	NA	TRBJ2-7	ASSDEGHRGPYGQY
TRBV4-1	TRBD1	many	TRBJ1-5	ASSRTWDSNQPQH
TRBV29-1	TRBD1	NA	TRBJ1-2	SAVGTVYYGYT
TRBV12-3/TRBV12-4	TRBD1	many	TRBJ1-2	ASSRQGAYGYT
TRBV19	NA	few	TRBJ1-2	ASSEDRRYT
TRBV4-2	TRBD2	NA	TRBJ2-1	ASSQGLAGGTRHEQF
TRBV7-8	NA	NA	TRBJ2-7	ASSLGWGHSYEQY
TRBV19	NA	NA	TRBJ2-1	ASTTTGPPRLF
TRBV7-9	TRBD2	few	TRBJ2-3	ASSSPTGTSGKDTQY
TRBV20-1	NA	many	TRBJ1-2	SAREREGTWGYT
TRBV20-1	NA	NA	TRBJ2-1	SARTDRYNEQF
TRBV19	NA	NA	TRBJ2-1	ASSIKSYNEQF
TRBV28	NA	many	TRBJ2-5	ASSPQGRGRETQY
TRBV20-1	TRBD1	few	TRBJ2-7	SARRPGQPSYEQY
TRBV6-1	NA	many	TRBJ2-7	ASSRGLNAYEQY
TRBV12-3/TRBV12-4	NA	many	TRBJ2-3	ASSSLFGSGADTQY
TRBV14	TRBD1	many	TRBJ2-5	ASSTRDSRYQETQY
TRBV20-1	NA	NA	TRBJ1-1	SARPQNTEAF
TRBV7-9	NA	many	TRBJ1-1	ASSPGVGQAF
TRBV7-9	NA	few	TRBJ2-3	ASSPGPTVLDTQY
TRBV7-3	NA	NA	TRBJ2-1	ASSSRATSGEQF
TRBV18	NA	NA	TRBJ2-5	ASSPSDGTQETQY
TRBV28	NA	many	TRBJ2-7	ASTPGYEQY
TRBV28	NA	many	TRBJ2-5	ASREGGRAETQY
TRBV2	TRBD1	many	TRBJ2-3	ASSEGDREGDTQY
TRBV25-1	TRBD1	few	TRBJ1-6	ASSSGQGQLGSPLH
TRBV4-2	TRBD2	NA	TRBJ2-7	ASSQEVRLAGQYEQY